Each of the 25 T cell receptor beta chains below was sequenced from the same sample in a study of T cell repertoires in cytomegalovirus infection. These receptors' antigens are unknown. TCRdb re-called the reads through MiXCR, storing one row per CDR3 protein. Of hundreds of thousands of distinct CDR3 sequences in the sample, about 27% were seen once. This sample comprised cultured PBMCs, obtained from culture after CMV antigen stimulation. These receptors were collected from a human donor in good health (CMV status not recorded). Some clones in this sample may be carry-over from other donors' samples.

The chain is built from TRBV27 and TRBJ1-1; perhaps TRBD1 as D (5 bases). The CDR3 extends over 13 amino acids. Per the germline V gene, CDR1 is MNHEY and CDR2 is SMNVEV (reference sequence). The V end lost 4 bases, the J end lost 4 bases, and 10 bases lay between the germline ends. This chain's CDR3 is CASSWGVRTEAFF. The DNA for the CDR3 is TGTGCCAGCAGTTGGGGGGTACGCACTGAAGCTTTCTTT.

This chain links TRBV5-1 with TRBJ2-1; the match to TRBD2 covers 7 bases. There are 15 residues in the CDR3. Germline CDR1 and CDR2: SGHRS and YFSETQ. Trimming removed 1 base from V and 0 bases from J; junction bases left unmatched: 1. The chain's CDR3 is CASSLSGNSYNEQFF. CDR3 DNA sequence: TGCGCCAGCAGCTTGAGCGGGAACTCCTACAATGAGCAGTTCTTC.

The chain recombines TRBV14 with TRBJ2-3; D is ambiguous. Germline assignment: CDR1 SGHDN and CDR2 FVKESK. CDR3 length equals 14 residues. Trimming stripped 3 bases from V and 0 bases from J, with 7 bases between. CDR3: CASSHLGSTDTQYF. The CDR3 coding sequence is TGTGCCAGCAGCCATCTAGGCAGCACAGATACGCAGTATTTT.

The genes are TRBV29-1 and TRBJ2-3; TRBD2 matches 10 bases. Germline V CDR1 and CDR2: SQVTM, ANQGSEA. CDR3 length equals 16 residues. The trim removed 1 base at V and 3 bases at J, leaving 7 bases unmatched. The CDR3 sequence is CSVEGLAGVGTDTQYF. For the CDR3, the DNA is TGCAGCGTTGAAGGGCTAGCGGGAGTGGGAACAGATACGCAGTATTTT.

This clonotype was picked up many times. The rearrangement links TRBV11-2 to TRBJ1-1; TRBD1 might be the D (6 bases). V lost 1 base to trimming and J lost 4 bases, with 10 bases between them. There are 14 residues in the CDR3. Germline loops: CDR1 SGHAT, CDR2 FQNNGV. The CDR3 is CASSLGQGSTEAFF. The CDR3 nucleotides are TGTGCCAGCAGCTTAGGTCAGGGGAGCACTGAAGCTTTCTTT.

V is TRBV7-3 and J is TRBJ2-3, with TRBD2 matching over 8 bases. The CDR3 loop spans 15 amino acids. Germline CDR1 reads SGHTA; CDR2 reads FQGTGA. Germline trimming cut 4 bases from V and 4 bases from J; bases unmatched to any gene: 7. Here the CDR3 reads CASSSSGGRSDTQYF. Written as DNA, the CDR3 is TGTGCCAGCAGCTCCAGCGGGGGTAGGTCAGATACGCAGTATTTT.

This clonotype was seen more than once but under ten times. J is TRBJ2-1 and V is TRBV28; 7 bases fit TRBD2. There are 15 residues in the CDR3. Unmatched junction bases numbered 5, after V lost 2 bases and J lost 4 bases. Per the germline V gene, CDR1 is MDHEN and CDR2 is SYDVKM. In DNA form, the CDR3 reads TGTGCCAGCAGTTTAGAGACTAGCATTTACAATGAGCAGTTCTTC. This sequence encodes CASSLETSIYNEQFF.

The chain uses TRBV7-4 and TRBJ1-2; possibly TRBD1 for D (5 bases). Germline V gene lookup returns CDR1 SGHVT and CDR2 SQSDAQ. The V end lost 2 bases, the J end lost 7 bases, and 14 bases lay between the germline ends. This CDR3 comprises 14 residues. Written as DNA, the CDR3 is TGTGCCAGCAGCTTAAGGGGAGACAGTCGTGGCTACACCTTC. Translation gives CASSLRGDSRGYTF.

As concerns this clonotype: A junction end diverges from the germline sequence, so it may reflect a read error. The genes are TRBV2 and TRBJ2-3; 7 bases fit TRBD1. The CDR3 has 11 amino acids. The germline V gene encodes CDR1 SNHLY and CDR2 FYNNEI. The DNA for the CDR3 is TGTGCCAGCAAAGGGGGCCGCCATGCGTACTTT. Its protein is CASKGGRHAYF.

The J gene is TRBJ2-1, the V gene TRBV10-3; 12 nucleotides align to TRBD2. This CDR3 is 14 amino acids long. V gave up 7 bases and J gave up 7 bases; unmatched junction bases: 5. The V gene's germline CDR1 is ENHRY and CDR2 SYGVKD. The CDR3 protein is CAINPGTSGNEQFF. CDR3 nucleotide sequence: TGTGCCATCAACCCCGGGACTAGCGGGAATGAGCAGTTCTTC.

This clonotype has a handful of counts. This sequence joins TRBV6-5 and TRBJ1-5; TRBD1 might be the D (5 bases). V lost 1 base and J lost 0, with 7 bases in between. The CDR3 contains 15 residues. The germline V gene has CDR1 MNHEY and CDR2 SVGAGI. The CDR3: CASSYLTASNQPQHF. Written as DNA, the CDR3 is TGTGCCAGCAGTTACTTGACAGCTAGCAATCAGCCCCAGCATTTT.

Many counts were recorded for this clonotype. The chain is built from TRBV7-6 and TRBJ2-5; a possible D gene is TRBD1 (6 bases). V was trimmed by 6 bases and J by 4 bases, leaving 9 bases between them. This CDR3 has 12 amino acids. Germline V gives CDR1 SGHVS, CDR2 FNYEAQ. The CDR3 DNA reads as TGTGCCAGCAGTAGGGACACAGAGACCCAGTACTTC. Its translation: CASSRDTETQYF. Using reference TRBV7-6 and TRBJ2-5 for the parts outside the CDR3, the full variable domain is GAGVSQSPRYKVTKRGQDVALRCDPISGHVSLYWYRQALGQGPEFLTYFNYEAQQDKSGLPNDRFSAERPEGSISTLTIQRTEQRDSAMYRCASSRDTETQYFGPGTRLLVL.

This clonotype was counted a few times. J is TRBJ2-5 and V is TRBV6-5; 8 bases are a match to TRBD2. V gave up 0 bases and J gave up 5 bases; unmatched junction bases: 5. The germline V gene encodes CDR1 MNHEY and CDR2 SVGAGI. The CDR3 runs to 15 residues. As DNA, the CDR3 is TGTGCCAGCAGTTACTCCAGCGGGAGTGTGGAGACCCAGTACTTC. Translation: CASSYSSGSVETQYF.

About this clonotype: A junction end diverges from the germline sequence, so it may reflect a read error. CDR3 DNA: TGTGCCAGCAGTGGGACTTTCCTTAAGGGCTACGAGCAGTGCTTC. Translating it yields CASSGTFLKGYEQCF. The V call is TRBV12-3 or TRBV12-4, the J call TRBJ2-7; D may be TRBD2 (6 bases). CDR3 length equals 15 residues.

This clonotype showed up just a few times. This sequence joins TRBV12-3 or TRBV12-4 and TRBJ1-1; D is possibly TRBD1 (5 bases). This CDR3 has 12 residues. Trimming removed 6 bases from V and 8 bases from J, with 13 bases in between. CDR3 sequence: CASRGVGTEAFF. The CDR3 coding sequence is TGTGCCAGCAGAGGGGTGGGAACCGAAGCTTTCTTT.

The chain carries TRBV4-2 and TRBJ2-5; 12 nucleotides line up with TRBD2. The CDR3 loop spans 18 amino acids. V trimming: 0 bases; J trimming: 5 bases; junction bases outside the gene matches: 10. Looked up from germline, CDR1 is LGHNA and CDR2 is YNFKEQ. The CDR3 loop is CASSQDQSSSGRGETQYF. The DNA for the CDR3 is TGTGCCAGCAGCCAAGATCAGAGTTCTAGCGGGAGGGGTGAGACCCAGTACTTC.

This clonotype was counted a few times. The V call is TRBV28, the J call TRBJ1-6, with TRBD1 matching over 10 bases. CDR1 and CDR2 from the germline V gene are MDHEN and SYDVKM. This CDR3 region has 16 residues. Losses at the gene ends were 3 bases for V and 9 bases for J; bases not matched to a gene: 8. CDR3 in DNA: TGTGCCAGCAGTTTCTCCGGACAGGGGGAGGGTTCACCCCTCCACTTT. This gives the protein CASSFSGQGEGSPLHF.

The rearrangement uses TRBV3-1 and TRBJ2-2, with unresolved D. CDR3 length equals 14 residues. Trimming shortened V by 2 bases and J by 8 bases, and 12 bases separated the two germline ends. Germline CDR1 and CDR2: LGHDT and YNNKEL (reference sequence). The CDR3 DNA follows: TGTGCCAGCAGCCAACAGGCGGTACCTGGGGAGCTGTTTTTT. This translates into CASSQQAVPGELFF.

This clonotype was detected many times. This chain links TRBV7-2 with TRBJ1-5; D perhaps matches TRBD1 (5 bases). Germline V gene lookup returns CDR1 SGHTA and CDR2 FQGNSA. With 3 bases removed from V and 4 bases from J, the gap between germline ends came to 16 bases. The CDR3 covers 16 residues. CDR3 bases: TGTGCCAGCAGCTTGGCGGGACGGACTGTAAATCAGCCCCAGCATTTT. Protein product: CASSLAGRTVNQPQHF.

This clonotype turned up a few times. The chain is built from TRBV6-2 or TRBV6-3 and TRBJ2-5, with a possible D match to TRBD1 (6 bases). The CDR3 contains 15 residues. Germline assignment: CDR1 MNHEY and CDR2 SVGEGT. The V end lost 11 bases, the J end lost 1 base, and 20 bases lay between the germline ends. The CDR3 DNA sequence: TGTGCCCGGGAATTGGACAGATCTTCCCAAGAGACCCAGTACTTC. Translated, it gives CARELDRSSQETQYF.

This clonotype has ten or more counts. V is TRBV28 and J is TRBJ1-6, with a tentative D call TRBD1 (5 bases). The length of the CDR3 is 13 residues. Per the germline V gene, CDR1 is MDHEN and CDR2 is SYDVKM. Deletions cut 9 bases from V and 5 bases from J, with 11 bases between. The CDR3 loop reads CASGALNNSPLHF. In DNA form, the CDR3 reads TGTGCCAGTGGGGCCCTAAATAATTCACCCCTCCACTTT.

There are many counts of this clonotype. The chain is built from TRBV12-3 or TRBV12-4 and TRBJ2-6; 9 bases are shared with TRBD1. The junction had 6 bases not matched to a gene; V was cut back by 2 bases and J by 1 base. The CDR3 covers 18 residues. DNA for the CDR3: TGTGCCAGCAGTTTAATGGGACAGGGTGTTTCTGGGGCCAACGTCCTGACTTTC. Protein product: CASSLMGQGVSGANVLTF.

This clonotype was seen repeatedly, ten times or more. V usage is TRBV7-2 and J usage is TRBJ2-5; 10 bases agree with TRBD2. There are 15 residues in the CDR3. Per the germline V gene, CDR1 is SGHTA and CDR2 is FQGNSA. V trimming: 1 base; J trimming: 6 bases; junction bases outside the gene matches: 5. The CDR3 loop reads CASSLDSGGTKTQYF. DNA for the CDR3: TGTGCCAGCAGCTTAGATAGCGGGGGGACGAAGACCCAGTACTTC.

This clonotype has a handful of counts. CDR3 DNA: TGTGCCATAAAGACAGGAGTGAACACTGAAGCTTTCTTT. Protein product: CAIKTGVNTEAFF. The chain uses TRBV6-1 and TRBJ1-1; D is possibly TRBD1 (6 bases). Germline V gene lookup returns CDR1 MNHNS and CDR2 SASEGT. Trimming cost V 10 bases and J 0 bases, with 12 bases left between them. CDR3 length: 13 amino acids.

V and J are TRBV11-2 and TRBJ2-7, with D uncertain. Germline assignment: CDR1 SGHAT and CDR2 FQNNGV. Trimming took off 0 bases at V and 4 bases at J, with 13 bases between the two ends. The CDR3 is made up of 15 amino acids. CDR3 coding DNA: TGTGCCAGCAGCTTAGAAGGCGGCAGAAAATACGAGCAGTACTTC. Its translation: CASSLEGGRKYEQYF.